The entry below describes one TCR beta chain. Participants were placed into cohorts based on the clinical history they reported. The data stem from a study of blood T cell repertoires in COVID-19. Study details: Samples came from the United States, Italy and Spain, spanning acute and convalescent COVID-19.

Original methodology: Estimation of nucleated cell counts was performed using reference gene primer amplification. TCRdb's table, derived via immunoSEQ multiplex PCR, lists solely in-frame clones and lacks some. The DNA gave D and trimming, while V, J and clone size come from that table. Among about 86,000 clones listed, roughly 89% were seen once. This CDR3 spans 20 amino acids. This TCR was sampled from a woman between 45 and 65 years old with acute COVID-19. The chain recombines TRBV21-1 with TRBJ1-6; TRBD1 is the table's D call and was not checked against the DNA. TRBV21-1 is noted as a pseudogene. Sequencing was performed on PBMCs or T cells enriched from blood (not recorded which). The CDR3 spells CASSKVRGDPANSYNSPLHF. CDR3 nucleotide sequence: TGTGCCAGCAGCAAAGTCAGGGGCGACCCCGCCAACTCCTATAATTCACCCCTCCACTTT.